The clone carrying this T cell receptor (beta chain) has at least ten counts. This sample was included in a study of patients and donors after allogeneic stem cell transplantation. TCRdb reprocessed the RT-PCR reads with MiXCR, giving one entry per CDR3 protein. The sample has over 400,000 distinct CDR3 sequences, 16% seen once. Sequenced input: blood, either unsorted or a sorted T cell fraction (not recorded which). The receptor was isolated from a human donor who was either an allogeneic HSCT recipient or a stem cell or donor lymphocyte infusion donor (not recorded which). It is not recorded whose cells these are; they may come from a transplant donor.

DNA for the CDR3: TGTGCCAGCAGTCCCCGGGCCGAGCTGTTTTTT. This gives the protein CASSPRAELFF. This chain uses TRBV12-3 or TRBV12-4 with TRBJ2-2, with D unclear. This CDR3 is built from 11 residues. Trimming shortened V by 5 bases and J by 11 bases, and 9 bases separated the two germline ends.